The 30 T cell receptor beta chains in this list originate from one sample, sequenced in a study of T-cell reconstitution after alpha-beta-depleted transplantation in children. Construction of the TCRbeta library involved unique molecular identifiers. TCRdb itself ran the PCR reads through MiXCR, one entry per CDR3 protein. The data show about 580,000 distinct CDR3 sequences, more than 20% seen once. This material consisted of PBMCs, mostly from graft donor cells, taken 360 days after TCRalphabeta/CD19-depleted stem cell transplant. The receptors derive from a boy younger than two who had a stem cell transplant for acute myeloid leukemia, so the T cells may come from the graft donor.

The J gene is TRBJ2-5, the V gene TRBV20-1; tentatively, D is TRBD2 (6 bases). V lost 6 bases to trimming and J lost 2 bases, with 16 bases between them. Germline lookup yields CDR1 DFQATT and CDR2 SNEGSKA (reference sequence). The CDR3 covers 14 residues. DNA for the CDR3: TGCAGTGCCCTAGTCGTGGGGGGACAAGAGACCCAGTACTTC. This codes for CSALVVGGQETQYF.

The rearrangement links TRBV7-9 to TRBJ2-1, with TRBD1 matching 9 bases. Per the germline V gene, CDR1 is SEHNR and CDR2 is FQNEAQ (reference sequence). V was pared by 2 bases and J by 7 bases, with 6 bases of the junction left unmatched. This CDR3 region has 15 residues. The CDR3 DNA reads TGTGCCAGCAGCTTACTTCGGGACAGGGTTAATGAGCAGTTCTTC. This translates into CASSLLRDRVNEQFF.

A few counts support this clonotype. This rearrangement joins TRBV28 to TRBJ2-2, with D hard to call. Germline V gene data show CDR1 as MDHEN and CDR2 as SYDVKM. The CDR3 sequence is 12 residues long. The ends were cut back, 7 bases at V and 5 bases at J, with 8 bases in the middle. CDR3 sequence (DNA): TGTGCCAGCACGTGGGATACCGGGGAGCTGTTTTTT. It codes for CASTWDTGELFF.

The V gene is TRBV29-1, the J gene TRBJ2-7; D may be TRBD1 (6 bases). CDR1 is SQVTM, CDR2 ANQGSEA, per germline. This CDR3 has 15 amino acids. V lost 7 bases and J 2 bases, leaving 21 bases between the germline ends. CDR3 DNA: TGCAGCGCCTCATCCCGGACAGCCGAACCCTACGAGCAGTACTTC. Translation gives CSASSRTAEPYEQYF.

The table lists this clonotype with many counts. This sequence joins TRBV20-1 and TRBJ1-2, with D perhaps matching TRBD1 (5 bases). CDR3 length equals 15 residues. CDR1 DFQATT and CDR2 SNEGSKA come from the germline V gene (reference sequence). Trimming left V 0 bases short and J 0 bases short, with 11 bases between. The CDR3 here is CSARDKGRANYGYTF. The DNA for the CDR3 is TGCAGTGCTAGAGATAAGGGGAGAGCTAACTATGGCTACACCTTC.

The chain recombines TRBV7-6 with TRBJ2-1; D is undetermined. The CDR3 is 13 residues long. Germline V lookup: CDR1 SGHVS, CDR2 FNYEAQ. Trimming shortened V by 5 bases and J by 9 bases, and 14 bases separated the two germline ends. As DNA, the CDR3 is TGTGCCAGCAGCCGCTCAGTAGGTGGTGAGCAGTTCTTC. Protein: CASSRSVGGEQFF.

In its sample, this clonotype was seen a few times. The CDR3 DNA sequence: TGTGCCAGCAGCCATCCAGGGGGCGGCTCCTACGAGCAGTACTTC. Translating it yields CASSHPGGGSYEQYF. The rearrangement joins TRBV6-1 to TRBJ2-7; 8 positions match TRBD1. Germline values: CDR1 MNHNS, CDR2 SASEGT. V dropped 6 bases and J dropped 0; count of bases not matched to a gene: 7. The CDR3 extends over 15 amino acids.

The chain has TRBV6-5 and TRBJ2-1; a weak D match, TRBD2 (6 bases). CDR3 length equals 17 residues. V gave up 0 bases and J gave up 4 bases, with 16 bases separating them. Germline CDR1 and CDR2: MNHEY and SVGAGI. CDR3 sequence: CASSYSGIGGFYNEQFF. The CDR3 DNA reads as TGTGCCAGCAGTTACTCCGGAATCGGGGGATTTTACAATGAGCAGTTCTTC.

V gene TRBV12-3 or TRBV12-4 combines with J gene TRBJ1-2; D might be TRBD1 (5 bases). CDR3 length: 18 residues. V lost 3 bases to trimming and J lost 4 bases, with 24 bases between them. The CDR3 DNA reads as TGTGCCAGCAGTTTTGAACCCGGGGGAGGTCCGTCGCTCTATGGCTACACCTTC. This gives the protein CASSFEPGGGPSLYGYTF.

This clonotype was observed at least ten times. V usage is TRBV25-1 and J usage is TRBJ2-7, with 7 bases matching TRBD1. The CDR3 runs to 14 residues. CDR1 and CDR2 from the germline V gene are MGHDK and SYGVNS. With V trimmed by 10 bases and J by 5 bases, 14 bases remained unmatched. This CDR3 reads CATQIGQGVHEQYF. In DNA, the CDR3 is TGTGCCACCCAAATTGGGCAGGGGGTCCACGAGCAGTACTTC.

In this sample, this clonotype turned up a few times. The chain uses TRBV7-2 and TRBJ2-5; D is perhaps TRBD2 (6 bases). This CDR3 contains 13 residues. The V end was cut by 1 base, the J end by 6 bases, with 9 bases between. Germline CDR1 and CDR2: SGHTA and FQGNSA. The chain's CDR3 is CASSLGGEKTQYF. The CDR3 coding sequence is TGTGCCAGCAGCTTAGGCGGGGAGAAGACCCAGTACTTC.

The V gene is TRBV12-3 or TRBV12-4, the J gene TRBJ2-3; unclear D gene. V lost 2 bases and J lost 2, with 14 bases in between. The CDR3 consists of 16 residues. The CDR3 region is CASSLMDVGYTDTQYF. CDR3 DNA: TGTGCCAGCAGTTTAATGGACGTAGGGTACACAGATACGCAGTATTTT.

The table lists this clonotype with a few counts. This chain uses TRBV5-1 with TRBJ2-7; 7 positions agree with TRBD1. The CDR3 has 15 residues. V was clipped by 4 bases and J by 0 bases; unmatched bases: 7. Germline loops: CDR1 SGHRS, CDR2 YFSETQ. Here the CDR3 reads CASSPSWDSSYEQYV. DNA of the CDR3: TGCGCCAGCAGCCCCAGCTGGGACAGCTCCTACGAGCAGTACGTC.

The chain couples TRBV20-1 to TRBJ2-2; no clear D. The CDR3 contains 14 residues. V lost 1 base to trimming and J lost 5 bases, with 11 bases between them. Germline V gene lookup returns CDR1 DFQATT and CDR2 SNEGSKA (reference sequence). The CDR3, as DNA: TGCAGTGCTAGAGCAGATTTACCGACCGGGGAGCTGTTTTTT. Translation: CSARADLPTGELFF.

This clonotype has only a few counts. The chain joins TRBV12-3 or TRBV12-4 to TRBJ2-7; D may be TRBD1 or TRBD2 (6 bases each). CDR3 size: 14 residues. The ends were cut back, 8 bases at V and 2 bases at J, with 16 bases in the middle. DNA of the CDR3: TGTGCCAGCCTCTCTTCGGAGGGGGCCTACGAGCAGTACTTC. As protein: CASLSSEGAYEQYF.

This clonotype showed up just a few times. The chain carries TRBV6-2 or TRBV6-3 and TRBJ2-3; 9 positions agree with TRBD1. This CDR3 has 14 amino acids. V lost 7 bases and J lost 5; bases outside the gene matches: 7. Germline values: CDR1 MNHEY, CDR2 SVGEGT. CDR3 nucleotides: TGTGCCAGCATGCGGGACAGGGTTGAAGATACGCAGTATTTT. It yields the protein CASMRDRVEDTQYF.

This clonotype has a handful of counts. The V and J genes are TRBV20-1 and TRBJ1-2; no reliable D call. V was trimmed by 6 bases and J by 0 bases, leaving 11 bases between them. This CDR3 has 13 residues. CDR1 DFQATT and CDR2 SNEGSKA come from the germline V gene (reference sequence). In DNA form, the CDR3 reads TGCAGTGCCCCTTTGGCCGCTAACTATGGCTACACCTTC. This sequence encodes CSAPLAANYGYTF.

V gene TRBV18 combines with J gene TRBJ2-2, with a possible D match to TRBD1 (5 bases). V was pared by 6 bases and J by 3 bases, with 8 bases between. The V gene's germline CDR1 is KGHSH and CDR2 LQKENI. This CDR3 comprises 13 residues. Here the CDR3 DNA reads TGTGCCAGCTCTGGGGCGCACACCGGGGAGCTGTTTTTT. Translating gives CASSGAHTGELFF. Filled out from reference TRBV18 and TRBJ2-2, the complete variable domain reads NAGVMQNPRHLVRRRGQEARLRCSPMKGHSHVYWYRQLPEEGLKFMVYLQKENIIDESGMPKERFSAEFPKEGPSILRIQQVVRGDSAAYFCASSGAHTGELFFGEGSRLTVL.

V is TRBV6-5 and J is TRBJ2-5, with a weak D call TRBD1 (6 bases). Trimming left V 6 bases short and J 5 bases short, with 10 bases between. The germline V gene has CDR1 MNHEY and CDR2 SVGAGI. CDR3 size: 12 residues. CDR3 region: CASSRRGETQYF. The DNA of the CDR3 is TGTGCCAGCAGCCGCAGGGGCGAGACCCAGTACTTC.

In this sample, this clonotype turned up many times. The rearrangement joins TRBV5-1 to TRBJ1-1, with 8 bases lining up with TRBD1. The germline V gene encodes CDR1 SGHRS and CDR2 YFSETQ. V shed 4 bases, J shed 4 bases, and the junction held 9 bases outside the gene matches. This CDR3 spans 15 amino acids. Here the CDR3 reads CASSLGHRGSTEAFF. In DNA, the CDR3 is TGCGCCAGCAGCCTGGGCCACAGGGGGAGCACTGAAGCTTTCTTT.

This clonotype was counted between two and nine times. The V and J genes are TRBV4-3 and TRBJ2-7; D gene ambiguous. Trimming took off 1 base at V and 5 bases at J, with 12 bases between the two ends. The CDR3 consists of 14 residues. CDR1 and CDR2 from the germline V gene are LGHNA and YSLEER. The CDR3 sequence: CASSQASRYDEQYF. DNA of the CDR3: TGCGCCAGCAGCCAAGCCTCGCGGTATGACGAGCAGTACTTC.

The V gene is TRBV5-1, the J gene TRBJ1-3; D gene ambiguous. Germline CDR1 SGHRS, CDR2 YFSETQ. V was clipped by 4 bases and J by 0 bases, with 5 bases between them. CDR3 size: 13 residues. This CDR3 is CASSADSGNTIYF. The DNA of the CDR3 is TGCGCCAGCAGCGCTGACTCTGGAAACACCATATATTTT.

This clonotype occurred a few times. V gene TRBV20-1 combines with J gene TRBJ2-1; TRBD2 matches at 9 bases. Germline V gives CDR1 DFQATT, CDR2 SNEGSKA (reference sequence). The CDR3 has 13 residues. Unmatched junction bases numbered 4, after V lost 3 bases and J lost 7 bases. CDR3 DNA sequence: TGCAGTGCTAGTGGGGGACTAGCAAATGAGCAGTTCTTC. Its protein is CSASGGLANEQFF.

The chain is built from TRBV12-3 or TRBV12-4 and TRBJ2-7; D unclear. The germline V and J ends were trimmed by 2 bases and 4 bases, with 9 bases remaining between them. CDR3 length equals 13 residues. CDR3 DNA sequence: TGTGCCAGCAGTTTACCAGAAGCTTACGAGCAGTACTTC. The encoded protein is CASSLPEAYEQYF.

This clonotype has just a few counts. The rearrangement links TRBV6-2 or TRBV6-3 to TRBJ2-7; weak D call: TRBD2 (6 bases). Trimming left V 2 bases short and J 4 bases short, with 15 bases between. This CDR3 has 15 amino acids. Germline values: CDR1 MNHEY, CDR2 SVGEGT. CDR3 in amino acids: CASSYAPGRIYEQYF. CDR3 DNA sequence: TGTGCCAGCAGTTACGCGCCAGGGAGGATATACGAGCAGTACTTC.

This clonotype was detected ten times or more. DNA of the CDR3: TGTGCCAGCAGCGTAGGCCCCCCACGTGGGCAGGGGGATACTGAAGCTTTCTTT. Its protein is CASSVGPPRGQGDTEAFF. This chain joins TRBV9 and TRBJ1-1; the match to TRBD1 covers 7 bases. V was pared by 0 bases and J by 5 bases, with 16 bases of the junction left unmatched. Per germline, CDR1 SGDLS and CDR2 YYNGEE. CDR3 length equals 18 residues.

The chain joins TRBV20-1 to TRBJ2-1, with TRBD1 matching over 7 bases. V shed 5 bases, J shed 4 bases, and the junction held 8 bases outside the gene matches. Germline CDR1 DFQATT, CDR2 SNEGSKA (reference sequence). This CDR3 is 14 amino acids long. As DNA, the CDR3 is TGCAGTGCTGGGGCTGGGACAGTATACAATGAGCAGTTCTTC. Translating gives CSAGAGTVYNEQFF.

This clonotype was seen a few times. The chain carries TRBV10-3 and TRBJ2-6; possibly TRBD1 for D (6 bases). Germline lookup yields CDR1 ENHRY and CDR2 SYGVKD. CDR3 length equals 14 residues. With 7 bases removed from V and 2 bases from J, the gap between germline ends came to 9 bases. In DNA, the CDR3 is TGTGCCATCAATGACAGGCCTGGGGCCAACGTCCTGACTTTC. Encoded protein: CAINDRPGANVLTF.

V is TRBV20-1 and J is TRBJ2-5; maybe TRBD2 (5 bases). The CDR3 contains 14 residues. The germline V and J ends were trimmed by 3 bases and 5 bases, with 16 bases remaining between them. Germline CDR1 is DFQATT and CDR2 is SNEGSKA (reference sequence). For the CDR3, the DNA is TGCAGTGCTAGTAAGCTCGGGGTAGGGGAGACCCAGTACTTC. Amino acid sequence: CSASKLGVGETQYF.

The chain links TRBV6-2 or TRBV6-3 to TRBJ2-1; 10 nucleotides match TRBD2. V dropped 2 bases and J dropped 5; count of bases not matched to a gene: 9. CDR1 MNHEY and CDR2 SVGEGT come from the germline V gene. This CDR3 region has 17 residues. CDR3 residues: CASSYPSLAGTDNEQFF. The DNA of the CDR3 is TGTGCCAGCAGTTACCCCTCACTAGCGGGGACAGACAATGAGCAGTTCTTC.